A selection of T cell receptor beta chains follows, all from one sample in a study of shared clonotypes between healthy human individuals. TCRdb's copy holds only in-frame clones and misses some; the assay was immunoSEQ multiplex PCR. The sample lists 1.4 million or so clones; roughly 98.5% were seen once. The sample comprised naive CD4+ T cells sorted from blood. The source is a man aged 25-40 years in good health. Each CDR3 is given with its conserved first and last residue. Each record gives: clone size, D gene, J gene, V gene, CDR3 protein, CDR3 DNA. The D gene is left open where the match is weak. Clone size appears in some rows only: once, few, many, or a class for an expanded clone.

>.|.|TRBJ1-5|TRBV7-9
CASSKGTTTNQPQHF
TGTGCCAGCAGCAAGGGCACGACCACGAATCAGCCCCAGCATTTT
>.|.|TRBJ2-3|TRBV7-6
CASSLGATTDTQYF
TGTGCCAGCAGCTTAGGTGCCACCACAGATACGCAGTATTTT
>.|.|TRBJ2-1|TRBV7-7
CASSLDRFNEQFF
TGTGCCAGCAGCTTAGATAGGTTCAATGAGCAGTTCTTC
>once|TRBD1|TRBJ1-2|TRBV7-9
CASSSRQGGNYGYTF
TGTGCCAGCAGTTCTCGACAGGGGGGTAACTATGGCTACACCTTC
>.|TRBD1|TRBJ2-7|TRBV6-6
CASSYSGQGTYEQYF
TGTGCCAGCAGTTACTCCGGACAGGGGACCTACGAGCAGTACTTC
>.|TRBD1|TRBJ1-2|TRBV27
CASSLSRQGHFFDYGYTF
TGTGCCAGCAGTTTATCGAGACAGGGGCATTTTTTCGACTATGGCTACACCTTC
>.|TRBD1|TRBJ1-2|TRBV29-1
CSVAGQGIYGYTF
TGCAGCGTTGCGGGACAGGGAATCTATGGCTACACCTTC
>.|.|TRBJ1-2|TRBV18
CASSPRGDYGYTF
TGTGCCAGCTCACCACGAGGGGACTATGGCTACACCTTC
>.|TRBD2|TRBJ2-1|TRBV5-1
CASSLDGRAGEQFF
TGCGCCAGCAGCTTGGACGGGAGGGCCGGTGAGCAGTTCTTC
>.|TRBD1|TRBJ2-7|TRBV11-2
CASSLPGQGHEQYF
TGTGCCAGCAGCCTCCCCGGACAGGGTCACGAGCAGTACTTC
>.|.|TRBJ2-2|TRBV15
CATSSPRGSGNTGELFF
TGTGCCACCAGCAGTCCCCGGGGTAGCGGGAACACCGGGGAGCTGTTTTTT
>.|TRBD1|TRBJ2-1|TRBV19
CASSIDGTVNWQFF
TGTGCCAGTAGTATAGACGGGACAGTCAATTGGCAGTTCTTC
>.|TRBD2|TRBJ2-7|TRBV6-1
CASSGHDLAGGSEQYF
TGTGCCAGCAGTGGCCACGATCTAGCGGGAGGGTCCGAGCAGTACTTC
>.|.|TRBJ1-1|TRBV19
CASSILGTEAFF
TGTGCCAGTAGTATACTAGGGACTGAAGCTTTCTTT
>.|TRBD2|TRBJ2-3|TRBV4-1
CASSLGLAGTDTQYF
TGCGCCAGCAGCCTAGGACTAGCGGGGACAGATACGCAGTATTTT
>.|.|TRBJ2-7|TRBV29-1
CSVLTGRVSEQYF
TGCAGCGTTCTGACGGGCAGGGTCAGCGAGCAGTACTTC
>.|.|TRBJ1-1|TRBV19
CATDHLGEAFF
TGTGCCACCGACCACCTGGGTGAAGCTTTCTTT
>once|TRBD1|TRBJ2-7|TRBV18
CASSPDRVREQYF
TGTGCCAGCTCACCAGACAGGGTTAGGGAGCAGTACTTC
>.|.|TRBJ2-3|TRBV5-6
CASSTGGDDTQYF
TGTGCCAGCAGTACTGGCGGGGACGATACGCAGTATTTT
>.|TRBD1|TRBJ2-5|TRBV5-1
CASSSGTALLGTQYF
TGCGCCAGCAGCTCCGGGACAGCGCTTCTCGGGACCCAGTACTTC
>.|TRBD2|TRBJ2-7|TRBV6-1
CASGRDLPQYF
TGTGCCAGCGGGAGGGACCTCCCCCAGTACTTC
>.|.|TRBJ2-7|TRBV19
CASSIVGSYEQYF
TGTGCCAGTAGTATAGTAGGTTCGTACGAGCAGTACTTC
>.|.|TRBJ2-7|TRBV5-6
CASRRVAAGAYEQYF
TGTGCCAGCAGAAGGGTAGCGGCGGGCGCCTACGAGCAGTACTTC
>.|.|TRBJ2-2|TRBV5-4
CASSPQANTGELFF
TGTGCCAGCAGCCCACAAGCGAACACCGGGGAGCTGTTTTTT
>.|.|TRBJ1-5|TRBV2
CASSVYGVNQPQHF
TGTGCCAGCAGTGTTTACGGGGTCAATCAGCCCCAGCATTTT
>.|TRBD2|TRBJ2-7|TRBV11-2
CASSYSGTSGTYEQYF
TGTGCCAGCAGCTACTCCGGGACTAGCGGAACCTACGAGCAGTACTTC
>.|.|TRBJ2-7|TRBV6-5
CASSSPQGSSYEQYF
TGTGCCAGCAGTTCCCCCCAAGGGAGCTCCTACGAGCAGTACTTC
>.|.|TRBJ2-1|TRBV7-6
CASSLLRGGEQFF
TGTGCCAGCAGCTTGCTGAGGGGTGGTGAGCAGTTCTTC
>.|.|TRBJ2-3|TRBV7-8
CASSLIVAGRRSTDTQYF
TGTGCCAGCAGCTTAATCGTTGCGGGGCGCCGTAGCACAGATACGCAGTATTTT
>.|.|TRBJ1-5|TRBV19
CASSIAGAGSNQPQHF
TGTGCCAGTAGTATAGCCGGGGCGGGGAGCAATCAGCCCCAGCATTTT
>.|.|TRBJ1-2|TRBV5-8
CASSLNRGGYGYTF
TGTGCCAGCAGCTTGAATAGGGGGGGCTATGGCTACACCTTC
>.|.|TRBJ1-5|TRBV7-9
CASSPGDRPNQPQHF
TGTGCCAGCAGCCCGGGGGACCGGCCTAATCAGCCCCAGCATTTT
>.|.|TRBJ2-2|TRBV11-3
CASSLDRNGELFF
TGTGCCAGCAGCTTAGATCGGAACGGGGAGCTGTTTTTT
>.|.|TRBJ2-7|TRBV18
CASSPPNQGEQYF
TGTGCCAGCTCACCACCCAATCAAGGGGAGCAGTACTTC
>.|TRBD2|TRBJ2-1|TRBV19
CASSLGLAGGINEQFF
TGTGCCAGTAGTCTCGGACTAGCGGGAGGAATCAATGAGCAGTTCTTC
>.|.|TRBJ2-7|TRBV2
CASRSRAYEQYF
TGTGCCAGCAGAAGCAGGGCCTACGAGCAGTACTTC
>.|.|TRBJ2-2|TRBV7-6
CASSFRVATNTGELFF
TGTGCCAGCAGCTTCAGGGTAGCGACGAACACCGGGGAGCTGTTTTTT
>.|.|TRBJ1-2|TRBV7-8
CASSLVPSKGYTF
TGTGCCAGCAGCTTAGTGCCCTCAAAGGGCTACACCTTC
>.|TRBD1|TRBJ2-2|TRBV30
CAWGAGGTGELFF
TGTGCCTGGGGGGCAGGGGGCACCGGGGAGCTGTTTTTT
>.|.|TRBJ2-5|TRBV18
CASSRDETGPETQYF
TGTGCCAGCTCACGGGATGAGACCGGACCAGAGACCCAGTACTTC
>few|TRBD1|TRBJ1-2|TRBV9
CASSVAVDREVWGYTF
TGTGCCAGCAGCGTAGCGGTCGACAGGGAGGTTTGGGGCTACACCTTC